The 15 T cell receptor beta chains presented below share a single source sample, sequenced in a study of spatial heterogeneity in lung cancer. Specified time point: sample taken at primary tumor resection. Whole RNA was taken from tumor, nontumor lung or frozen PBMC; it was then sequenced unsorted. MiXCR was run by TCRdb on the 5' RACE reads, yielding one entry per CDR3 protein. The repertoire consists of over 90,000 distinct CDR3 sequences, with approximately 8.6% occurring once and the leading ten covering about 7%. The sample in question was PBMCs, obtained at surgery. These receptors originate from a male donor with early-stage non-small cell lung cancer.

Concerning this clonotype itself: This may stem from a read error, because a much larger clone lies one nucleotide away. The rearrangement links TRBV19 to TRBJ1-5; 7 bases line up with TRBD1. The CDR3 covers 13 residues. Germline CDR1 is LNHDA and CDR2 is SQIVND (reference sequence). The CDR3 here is CGSRFRGNQPQHF. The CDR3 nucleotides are TGTGGCAGTCGTTTCAGGGGGAATCAGCCCCAGCATTTT.

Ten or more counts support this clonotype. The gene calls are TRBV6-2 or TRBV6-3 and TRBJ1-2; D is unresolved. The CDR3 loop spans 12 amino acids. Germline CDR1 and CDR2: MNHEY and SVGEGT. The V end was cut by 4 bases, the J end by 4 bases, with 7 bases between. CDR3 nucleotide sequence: TGTGCCAGCAGTTTACAGAGCTATGGCTACACCTTC. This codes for CASSLQSYGYTF.

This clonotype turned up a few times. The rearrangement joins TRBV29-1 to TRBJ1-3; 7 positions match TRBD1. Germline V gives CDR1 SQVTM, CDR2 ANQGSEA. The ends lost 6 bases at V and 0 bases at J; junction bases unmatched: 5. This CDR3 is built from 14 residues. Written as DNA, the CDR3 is TGCAGCGTACGGACAGGCTTCTCTGGAAACACCATATATTTT. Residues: CSVRTGFSGNTIYF. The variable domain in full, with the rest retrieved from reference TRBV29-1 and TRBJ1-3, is SAVISQKPSRDICQRGTSLTIQCQVDSQVTMMFWYRQQPGQSLTLIATANQGSEATYESGFVIDKFPISRPNLTFSTLTVSNMSPEDSSIYLCSVRTGFSGNTIYFGEGSWLTVV.

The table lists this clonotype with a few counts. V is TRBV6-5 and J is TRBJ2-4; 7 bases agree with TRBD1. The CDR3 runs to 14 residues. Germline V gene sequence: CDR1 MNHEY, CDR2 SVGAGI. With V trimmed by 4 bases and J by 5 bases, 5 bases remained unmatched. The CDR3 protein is CASSSRQGENIQYF. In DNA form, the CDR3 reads TGTGCCAGCAGTTCCCGACAGGGAGAAAACATTCAGTACTTC.

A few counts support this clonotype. CDR3 sequence: CASSPRLAYEQYF. In DNA form, the CDR3 reads TGTGCCAGCAGCCCCCGCTTAGCCTACGAGCAGTACTTC. The chain joins TRBV7-2 to TRBJ2-7; D not certain. The germline V gene has CDR1 SGHTA and CDR2 FQGNSA. Deletions cut 5 bases from V and 2 bases from J, with 10 bases between. The CDR3 is 13 amino acids.

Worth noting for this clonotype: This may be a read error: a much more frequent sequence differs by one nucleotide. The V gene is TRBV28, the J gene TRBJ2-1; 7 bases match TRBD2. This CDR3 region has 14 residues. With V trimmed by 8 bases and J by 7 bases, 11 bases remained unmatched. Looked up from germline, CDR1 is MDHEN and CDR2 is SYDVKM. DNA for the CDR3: TGTGCCAGCGGGTTTGCGGGAGAGCTAAATGAGCAGTTCTTC. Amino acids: CASGFAGELNEQFF.

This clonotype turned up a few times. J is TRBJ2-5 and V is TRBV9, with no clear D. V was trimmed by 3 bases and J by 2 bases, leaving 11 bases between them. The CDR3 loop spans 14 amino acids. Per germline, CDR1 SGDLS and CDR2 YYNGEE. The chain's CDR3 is CASSALTQQETQYF. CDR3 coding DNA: TGTGCCAGCAGCGCGTTGACTCAGCAAGAGACCCAGTACTTC.

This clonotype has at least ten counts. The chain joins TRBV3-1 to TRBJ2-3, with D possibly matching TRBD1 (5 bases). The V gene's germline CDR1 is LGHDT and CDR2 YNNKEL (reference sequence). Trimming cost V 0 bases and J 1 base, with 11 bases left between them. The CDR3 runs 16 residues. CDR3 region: CASSQDWEGGTDTQYF. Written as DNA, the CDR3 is TGTGCCAGCAGCCAAGATTGGGAAGGGGGCACAGATACGCAGTATTTT.

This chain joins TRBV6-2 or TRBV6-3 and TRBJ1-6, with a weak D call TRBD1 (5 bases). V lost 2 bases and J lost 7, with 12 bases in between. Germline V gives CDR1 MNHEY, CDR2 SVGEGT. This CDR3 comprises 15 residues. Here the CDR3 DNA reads TGTGCCAGCAGTTACCTCCGTCAGGGAAATTCACCCCTCCACTTT. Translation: CASSYLRQGNSPLHF.

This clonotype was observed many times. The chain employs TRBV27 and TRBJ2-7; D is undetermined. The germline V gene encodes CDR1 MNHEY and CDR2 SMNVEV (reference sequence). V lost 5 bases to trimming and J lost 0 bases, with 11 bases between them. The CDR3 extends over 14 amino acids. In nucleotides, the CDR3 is TGTGCCAGCAGTGACCGGGCCCCCTCCTACGAGCAGTACTTC. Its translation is CASSDRAPSYEQYF.

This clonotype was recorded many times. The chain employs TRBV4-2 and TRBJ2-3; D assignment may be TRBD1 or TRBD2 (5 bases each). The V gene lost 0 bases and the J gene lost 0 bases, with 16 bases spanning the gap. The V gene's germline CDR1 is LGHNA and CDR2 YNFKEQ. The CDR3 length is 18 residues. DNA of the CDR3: TGTGCCAGCAGCCAAGATCAAGGGACCACTCTAAGCACAGATACGCAGTATTTT. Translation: CASSQDQGTTLSTDTQYF.

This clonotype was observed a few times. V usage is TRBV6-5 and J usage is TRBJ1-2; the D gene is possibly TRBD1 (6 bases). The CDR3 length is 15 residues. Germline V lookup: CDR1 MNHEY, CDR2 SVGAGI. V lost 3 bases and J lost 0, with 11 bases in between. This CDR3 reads CASSYAGGSNYGYTF. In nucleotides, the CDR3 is TGTGCCAGCAGTTATGCGGGGGGCTCTAACTATGGCTACACCTTC.

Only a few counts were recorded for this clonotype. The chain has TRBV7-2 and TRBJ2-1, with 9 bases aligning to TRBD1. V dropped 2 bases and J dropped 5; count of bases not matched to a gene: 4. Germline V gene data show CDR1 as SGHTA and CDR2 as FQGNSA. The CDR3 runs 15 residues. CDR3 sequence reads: CASSLTTGGHNEQFF. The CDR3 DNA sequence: TGTGCCAGCAGCTTAACGACAGGGGGTCACAATGAGCAGTTCTTC.

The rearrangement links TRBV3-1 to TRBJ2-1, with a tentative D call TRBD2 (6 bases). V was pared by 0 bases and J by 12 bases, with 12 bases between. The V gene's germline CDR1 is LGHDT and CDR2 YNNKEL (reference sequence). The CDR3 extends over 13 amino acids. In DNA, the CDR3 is TGTGCCAGCAGCCAAGATATTGGGGGGTGGCAGTTCTTC. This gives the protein CASSQDIGGWQFF.

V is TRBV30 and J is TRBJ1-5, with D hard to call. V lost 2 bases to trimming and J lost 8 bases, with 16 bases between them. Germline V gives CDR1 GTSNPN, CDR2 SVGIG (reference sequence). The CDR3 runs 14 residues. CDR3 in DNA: TGTGCCTGGAGTCCGGGGAGCCTTGGGGAGCCCCAGCATTTT. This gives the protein CAWSPGSLGEPQHF. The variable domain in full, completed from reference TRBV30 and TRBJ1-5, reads SQTIHQWPATLVQPVGSPLSLECTVEGTSNPNLYWYRQAAGRGLQLLFYSVGIGQISSEVPQNLSASRPQDRQFILSSKKLLLSDSGFYLCAWSPGSLGEPQHFGDGTRLSIL.